This is a list of T cell receptor beta chains from one sample in a study of T cells in Graves' hyperthyroidism and ophthalmopathy. TCRdb processed the multiplex PCR reads anew with MiXCR; each CDR3 protein has one entry. The profile shows hundreds of thousands of distinct CDR3 sequences, less than 20% of them singletons. Material: blood. These receptors were taken from a middle-aged man with Graves' ophthalmopathy. CDR3s include the opening cysteine and the closing phenylalanine or tryptophan. D genes are given only for firm matches. Some rows mark clone size as missing; the rest say once, few, many or name a class of expanded clone.

j_gene	v_gene	d_gene	abundance	CDR3aa	CDR3nt
TRBJ2-1	TRBV12-3/TRBV12-4	TRBD2	-	CATLLGTSGRGHEQFF	TGTGCCACCTTACTCGGGACTAGCGGGAGAGGGCATGAGCAGTTCTTC
TRBJ2-1	TRBV5-1	TRBD1	many	CASSLEGTGVNEQFF	TGCGCCAGCAGCTTGGAGGGGACAGGGGTCAATGAGCAGTTCTTC
TRBJ1-4	TRBV28	TRBD1	-	CASANPGQGEGGKLFF	TGTGCCAGCGCCAACCCGGGACAGGGGGAAGGTGGAAAACTGTTTTTT
TRBJ2-7	TRBV7-2	-	many	CASSPGLSSYEQYF	TGTGCCAGCAGCCCCGGACTGAGCTCCTACGAGCAGTACTTC
TRBJ2-5	TRBV11-2	-	many	CASSLGGMPRETQYF	TGTGCCAGCAGCTTAGGTGGGATGCCGAGGGAGACCCAGTACTTC
TRBJ1-5	TRBV27	-	-	CASSLLGGNSNQPQHF	TGTGCCAGCAGTCTCCTAGGGGGGAATAGCAATCAGCCCCAGCATTTT
TRBJ1-1	TRBV10-3	-	few	CAIAARGLNTEAFF	TGTGCCATCGCAGCCCGCGGATTGAACACTGAAGCTTTCTTT
TRBJ2-2	TRBV15	-	-	CATSKEQLNTGELFF	TGTGCCACCAGCAAGGAACAGCTGAACACCGGGGAGCTGTTTTTT
TRBJ2-1	TRBV6-1	-	-	CASRGEGAYNEQFF	TGTGCCAGCAGGGGGGAGGGGGCCTACAATGAGCAGTTCTTC
TRBJ1-1	TRBV7-2	-	many	CASSLKGPPGEAFF	TGTGCCAGCAGCTTAAAAGGCCCGCCGGGGGAAGCTTTCTTT
TRBJ2-7	TRBV5-1	-	few	CASTSGATSSYEQYF	TGCGCCAGCACCTCGGGGGCGACTAGCTCCTACGAGCAGTACTTC
TRBJ2-1	TRBV7-9	-	-	CASSLDLPGYEQFF	TGTGCCAGCAGCTTAGATCTCCCCGGTTATGAGCAGTTCTTC
TRBJ2-1	TRBV10-3	TRBD1	many	CAISESGTGVHEQFF	TGTGCCATCAGTGAGTCCGGGACAGGGGTTCATGAGCAGTTCTTC
TRBJ2-2	TRBV7-3	TRBD1	many	CASSLDRGGTGELFF	TGTGCCAGCAGCTTGGACAGGGGTGGAACCGGGGAGCTGTTTTTT
TRBJ2-5	TRBV5-6	-	many	CASSLSTSSQETQYF	TGTGCCAGCAGCTTGAGTACTAGCTCTCAAGAGACCCAGTACTTC
TRBJ1-5	TRBV19	TRBD1	once	CASSPQGTGWYQPQHF	TGTGCCAGTAGCCCACAGGGGACAGGGTGGTATCAGCCCCAGCATTTT
TRBJ2-1	TRBV6-1	TRBD1	-	CASSEYRGRTGQFF	TGTGCCAGCAGTGAATACAGGGGACGGACGGGCCAGTTCTTC
TRBJ1-1	TRBV4-1	-	few	CASSQPGVNRGNTEAFF	TGCGCCAGCAGCCAACCCGGGGTCAATCGGGGGAACACTGAAGCTTTCTTT
TRBJ2-1	TRBV3-1	TRBD1	many	CASSARQGATEQFF	TGTGCCAGCAGCGCGCGACAGGGGGCGACTGAGCAGTTCTTC
TRBJ1-2	TRBV5-5	-	few	CASSLVGAGNTNYGYTF	TGTGCCAGCAGCTTGGTCGGGGCAGGGAACACTAACTATGGCTACACCTTC
TRBJ2-3	TRBV11-2	-	many	CASSFSGADTQYF	TGTGCCAGCAGCTTTAGTGGTGCAGATACGCAGTATTTT
TRBJ2-1	TRBV5-6	-	-	CASSHIGRHNEQFF	TGTGCCAGCAGCCACATCGGCAGACACAATGAGCAGTTCTTC
TRBJ2-2	TRBV7-2	-	many	CAIPPDFTGELFF	TGTGCCATCCCCCCGGACTTCACCGGGGAGCTGTTTTTT
TRBJ2-5	TRBV20-1	TRBD2	few	CSAIDTSGIGTQYF	TGCAGTGCTATAGACACTAGCGGGATTGGGACCCAGTACTTC
TRBJ1-2	TRBV5-4	TRBD1	-	CASSPLLGQEGDYGYTF	TGTGCCAGCAGCCCCCTTCTGGGACAGGAGGGGGACTATGGCTACACCTTC
TRBJ2-5	TRBV20-1	-	few	CSASDGGTETQYF	TGCAGTGCTAGCGATGGGGGGACAGAGACCCAGTACTTC
TRBJ1-1	TRBV20-1	TRBD1	-	CSARRTGVGEAFF	TGCAGTGCTAGGAGGACAGGGGTTGGTGAAGCTTTCTTT
TRBJ2-2	TRBV2	-	many	CASSERGGELFF	TGTGCCAGCAGCGAAAGGGGCGGGGAGCTGTTTTTT
TRBJ2-7	TRBV6-1	-	many	CASRLGRTGHYEQYF	TGTGCCAGCAGGCTAGGCAGGACGGGCCACTACGAGCAGTACTTC
TRBJ2-7	TRBV20-1	TRBD2	many	CSAIPGTSGYEQYF	TGCAGTGCTATACCCGGGACTAGCGGCTACGAGCAGTACTTC
TRBJ2-2	TRBV30	-	many	CAWRTYTGELFF	TGTGCCTGGAGGACTTACACCGGGGAGCTGTTTTTT
TRBJ2-2	TRBV11-2	-	many	CASSLNGFGELFF	TGTGCCAGCAGCTTAAATGGGTTCGGGGAGCTGTTTTTT
TRBJ1-2	TRBV6-6	-	-	CASSYRGTAYGYTF	TGTGCCAGCAGTTACCGCGGGACCGCCTATGGCTACACCTTC
TRBJ2-5	TRBV7-9	-	-	CASSLQRYQETQYF	TGTGCCAGCAGCCTTCAGAGGTACCAAGAGACCCAGTACTTC
TRBJ1-5	TRBV3-1	-	-	CASSQSQSRQPQHF	TGTGCCAGCAGCCAAAGCCAGAGTCGGCAGCCCCAGCATTTT
TRBJ2-1	TRBV9	TRBD1	-	CASSVPERDRGVSYNEQFF	TGTGCCAGCAGCGTACCCGAGCGGGACAGGGGGGTCTCCTACAATGAGCAGTTCTTC
TRBJ2-5	TRBV6-1	TRBD2	-	CASTSLTSGGTQYF	TGTGCCAGCACCTCCTTGACTAGCGGGGGGACCCAGTACTTC
TRBJ1-1	TRBV11-3	-	-	CASSLAPTREAFF	TGTGCCAGCAGCTTAGCCCCCACTAGAGAAGCTTTCTTT
TRBJ2-2	TRBV25-1	TRBD1	few	CASSEDRGIGELFF	TGTGCCAGCAGTGAGGACAGGGGTATCGGGGAGCTGTTTTTT
TRBJ1-6	TRBV6-2/TRBV6-3	TRBD1	few	CASTEGQGSSYNSPLHF	TGTGCCAGCACCGAGGGACAGGGAAGCTCCTATAATTCACCCCTCCACTTT
TRBJ2-3	TRBV28	-	-	CASSKTRFEQYF	TGTGCCAGCAGTAAAACTAGATTCGAGCAGTATTTT
TRBJ1-1	TRBV5-5	-	many	CASSRQGGRTEAFF	TGTGCCAGCAGTAGGCAGGGCGGTCGGACTGAAGCTTTCTTT
TRBJ2-2	TRBV6-1	-	-	CASSEMGSSNTGELFF	TGTGCCAGCAGTGAAATGGGCAGCTCTAACACCGGGGAGCTGTTTTTT